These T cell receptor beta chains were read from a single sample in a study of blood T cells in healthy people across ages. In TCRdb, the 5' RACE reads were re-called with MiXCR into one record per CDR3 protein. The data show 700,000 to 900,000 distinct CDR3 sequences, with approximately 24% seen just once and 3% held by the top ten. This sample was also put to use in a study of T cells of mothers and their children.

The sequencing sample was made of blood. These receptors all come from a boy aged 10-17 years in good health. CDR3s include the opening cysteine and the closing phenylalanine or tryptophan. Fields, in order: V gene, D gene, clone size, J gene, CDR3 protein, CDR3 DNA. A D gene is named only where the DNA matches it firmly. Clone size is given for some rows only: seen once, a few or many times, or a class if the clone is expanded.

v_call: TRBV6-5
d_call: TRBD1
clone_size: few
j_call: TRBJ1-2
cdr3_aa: CASTNPTGGGYTF
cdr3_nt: TGTGCCAGCACCAACCCGACAGGGGGCGGCTACACCTTC

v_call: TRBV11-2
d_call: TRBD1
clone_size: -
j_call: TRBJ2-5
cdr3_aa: CASRRTGGHQETQYF
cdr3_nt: TGTGCCAGCAGACGGACAGGGGGCCACCAAGAGACCCAGTACTTC

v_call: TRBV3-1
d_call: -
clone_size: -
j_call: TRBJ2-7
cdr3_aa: CASSPWIAGPSYEQYF
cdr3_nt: TGTGCCAGCAGCCCCTGGATAGCCGGACCCTCCTACGAGCAGTACTTC

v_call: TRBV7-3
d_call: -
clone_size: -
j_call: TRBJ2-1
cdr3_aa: CASSPPAGEQFF
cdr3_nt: TGTGCCAGCAGCCCCCCCGCGGGGGAGCAGTTCTTC

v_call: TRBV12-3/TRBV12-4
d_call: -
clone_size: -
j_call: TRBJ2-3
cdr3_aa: CASSSSRADTQYF
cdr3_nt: TGTGCCAGCAGTTCCTCCAGGGCGGATACGCAGTATTTT

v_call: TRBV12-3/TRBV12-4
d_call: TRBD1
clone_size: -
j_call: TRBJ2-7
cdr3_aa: CASSPGGTGSHEQYF
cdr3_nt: TGTGCCAGCAGTCCCGGCGGGACAGGGAGTCACGAGCAGTACTTC

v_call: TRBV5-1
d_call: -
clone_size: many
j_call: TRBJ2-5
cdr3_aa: CASSSEGQGTQYF
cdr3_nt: TGCGCCAGCAGCTCGGAGGGCCAGGGGACCCAGTACTTC

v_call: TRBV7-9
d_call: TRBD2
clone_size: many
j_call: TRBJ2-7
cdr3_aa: CASSPSGGPYEQYF
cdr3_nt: TGTGCCAGCAGCCCCAGCGGGGGGCCCTACGAGCAGTACTTC

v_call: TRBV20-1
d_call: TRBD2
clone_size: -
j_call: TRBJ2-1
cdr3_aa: CSLSGGARNEQFF
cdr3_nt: TGCAGTCTTAGCGGGGGGGCTAGGAATGAGCAGTTCTTC

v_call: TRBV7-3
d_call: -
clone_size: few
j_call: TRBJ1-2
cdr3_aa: CASSPSDRNYGYTF
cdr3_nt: TGTGCCAGCAGCCCCTCAGACAGGAACTATGGCTACACCTTC

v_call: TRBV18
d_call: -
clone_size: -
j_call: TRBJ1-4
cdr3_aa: CASSPDGVFNEKLFF
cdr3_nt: TGTGCCAGCTCCCCGGACGGGGTCTTTAATGAAAAACTGTTTTTT

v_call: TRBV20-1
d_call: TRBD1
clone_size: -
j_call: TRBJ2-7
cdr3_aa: CSARGQKKLSSSYEQYF
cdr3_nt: TGCAGTGCTAGGGGACAGAAGAAATTATCGAGCTCCTACGAGCAGTACTTC

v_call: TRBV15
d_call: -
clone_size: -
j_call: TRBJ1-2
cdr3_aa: CATSRADYGYTF
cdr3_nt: TGTGCCACCAGCAGAGCAGACTATGGCTACACCTTC

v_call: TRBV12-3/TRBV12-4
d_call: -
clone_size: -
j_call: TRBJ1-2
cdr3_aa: CASSFRSGYGYTF
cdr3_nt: TGTGCCAGCAGTTTCCGGTCGGGCTATGGCTACACCTTC

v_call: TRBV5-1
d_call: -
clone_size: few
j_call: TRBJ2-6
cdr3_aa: CASSLWTVSGANVLTF
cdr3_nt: TGCGCCAGCAGCTTGTGGACAGTCTCTGGGGCCAACGTCCTGACTTTC

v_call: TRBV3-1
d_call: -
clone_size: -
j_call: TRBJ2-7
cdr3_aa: CASSHPLGGHYEQYF
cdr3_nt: TGTGCCAGCAGCCACCCCCTCGGGGGGCACTACGAGCAGTACTTC

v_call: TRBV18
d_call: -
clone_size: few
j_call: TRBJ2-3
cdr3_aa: CASSPPTTDTQYF
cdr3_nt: TGTGCCAGCTCACCACCGACCACAGATACGCAGTATTTT

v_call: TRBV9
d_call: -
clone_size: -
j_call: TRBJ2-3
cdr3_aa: CASSVDWGSFTDTQYF
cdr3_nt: TGTGCCAGCAGCGTAGATTGGGGGTCTTTCACAGATACGCAGTATTTT

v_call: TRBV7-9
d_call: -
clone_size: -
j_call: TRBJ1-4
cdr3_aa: CASSSNMRRMEEKLFF
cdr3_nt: TGTGCCAGCAGCTCTAACATGCGCCGGATGGAGGAAAAACTGTTTTTT

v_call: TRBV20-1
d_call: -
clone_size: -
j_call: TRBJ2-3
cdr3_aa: CSARGGLNTDTQYF
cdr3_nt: TGCAGTGCTAGAGGCGGACTCAACACAGATACGCAGTATTTT

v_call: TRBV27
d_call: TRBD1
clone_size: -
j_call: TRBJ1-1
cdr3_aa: CASGATGGRSTEAFF
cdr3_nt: TGTGCCAGTGGGGCGACAGGGGGGAGGAGCACTGAAGCTTTCTTT

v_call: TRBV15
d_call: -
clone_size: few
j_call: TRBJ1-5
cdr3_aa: CATSNRWRSLDQPQHF
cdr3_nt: TGTGCCACCAGCAACCGGTGGAGGAGTTTAGATCAGCCCCAGCATTTT

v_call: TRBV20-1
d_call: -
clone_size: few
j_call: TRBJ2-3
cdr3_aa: CSAHRTDTQYF
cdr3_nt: TGCAGTGCGCACCGAACAGATACGCAGTATTTT

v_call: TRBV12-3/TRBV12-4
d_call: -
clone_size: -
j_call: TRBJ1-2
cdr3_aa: CASSWNSDPFYGYTF
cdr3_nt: TGTGCCAGCAGCTGGAACAGTGACCCCTTCTATGGCTACACCTTC

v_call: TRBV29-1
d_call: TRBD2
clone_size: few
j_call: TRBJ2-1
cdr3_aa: CSVEPLRGDLHEQFF
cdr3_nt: TGCAGCGTTGAACCTTTGCGGGGGGACCTGCATGAGCAGTTCTTC

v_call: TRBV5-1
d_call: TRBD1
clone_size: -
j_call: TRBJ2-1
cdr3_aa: CASGLTGGGSNEQFF
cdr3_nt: TGCGCCAGCGGCCTGACAGGGGGCGGCTCGAATGAGCAGTTCTTC

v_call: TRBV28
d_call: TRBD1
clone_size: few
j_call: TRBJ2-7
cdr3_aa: CASSSMPAGGEQYF
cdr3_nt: TGTGCCAGCAGTTCCATGCCCGCAGGGGGAGAGCAGTACTTC

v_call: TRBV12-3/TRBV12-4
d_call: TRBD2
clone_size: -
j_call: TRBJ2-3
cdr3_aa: CASSWTSGGLTDTQYF
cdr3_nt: TGTGCCAGCAGTTGGACTAGCGGGGGCTTGACAGATACGCAGTATTTT